The clone carrying this T cell receptor (beta chain) has a handful of counts. Antigen: not known. These data belong to a study of cytomegalovirus exposure and HLA in healthy donors. Notes on the study in general: CMV serostatus stood as the only immune exposure information on hand. Excluded were some V segments that proved indistinguishable, including TRBV6-2 and TRBV6-3. Later analysis identified a missense DCLRE1C variant that was linked to TCR beta V- and J-gene trimming. Investigators reported over 150 TCR beta chains as tied to cytomegalovirus.

The study ran its PCR with 60 Vbeta and 13 Jbeta primers. Assay used: immunoSEQ multiplex PCR; TCRdb lists only in-frame clones, some missing. The sample records around 70,000 clones, roughly 71% being singletons. CDR1 and CDR2 (germline): LGHNA, YSLEER. CDR3 length equals 17 residues. With 3 bases clipped from V and 2 bases from J, the junction kept 13 bases outside the gene matches. The chain recombines TRBV4-3 with TRBJ2-7; 7 bases fit TRBD2. The source material was PBMCs. The sequence was collected from a man in his 70s in good health and CMV-seronegative. CDR3 sequence: CASSQAGPGTIAYEQYF. Written as DNA, the CDR3 is TGCGCCAGCAGCCAGGCTGGACCCGGGACTATCGCCTACGAGCAGTACTTC.